This is a list of T cell receptor beta chains from one sample in a study of blood T cell repertoires in COVID-19. Sequencing used immunoSEQ multiplex PCR; TCRdb keeps in-frame clones, though not all of them. The data show about 400,000 clones, roughly 89% seen once. The specimen was PBMCs or T cells enriched from blood (not recorded which). These receptors came from a woman between 50 and 59 years old who had recovered from COVID-19. Both conserved end residues are part of each CDR3. A D gene is named only where the DNA matches it firmly. Not all rows give a size; the values are once, few, many and, for expanded clones, a class.

DNA: TGTGCCAGCAGTGGGACTAGCGGGTTCGGGGAGCTGTTTTTT
CDR3: CASSGTSGFGELFF
V: TRBV2
D: TRBD2
size: NA
J: TRBJ2-2

DNA: TGTGCCAGCAGTCCGGCTGACAGGGGTGCAAATTCACCCCTCCACTTT
CDR3: CASSPADRGANSPLHF
V: TRBV27
D: TRBD1
size: NA
J: TRBJ1-6

DNA: TGTGCCAGCAGCTTGGGCGGGGAGGGAAGCTCCTATAATTCACCCCTCCACTTT
CDR3: CASSLGGEGSSYNSPLHF
V: TRBV5-8
D: NA
size: NA
J: TRBJ1-6

DNA: TGCGCCAGCAGCCCGGAGGGCCAGGGGGCCTATGGCTACACCTTC
CDR3: CASSPEGQGAYGYTF
V: TRBV5-1
D: TRBD1
size: NA
J: TRBJ1-2

DNA: TGTGCCAGCTCACGACTCCACCGGGACAGGGGTGGCACTGAAGCTTTCTTT
CDR3: CASSRLHRDRGGTEAFF
V: TRBV18
D: TRBD1
size: few
J: TRBJ1-1

DNA: TGTGCCTGGAGTGTTGGGCAGGGGGCAGGTCAGCCCCAGCATTTT
CDR3: CAWSVGQGAGQPQHF
V: TRBV30
D: TRBD1
size: NA
J: TRBJ1-5

DNA: TGTGCCAGCAGCTCCCCGGGACAGGGATTTAATTCACCCCTCCACTTT
CDR3: CASSSPGQGFNSPLHF
V: TRBV7-2
D: TRBD1
size: NA
J: TRBJ1-6

DNA: TGTGCCAGCAGCCCCCGACTAGCGGGGAGCCGCGAGCAGTACTTC
CDR3: CASSPRLAGSREQYF
V: TRBV7-3
D: TRBD2
size: NA
J: TRBJ2-7

DNA: TGCGCCAGCAGCCCCCTACTAAGCTCCTACAATGAGCAGTTCTTC
CDR3: CASSPLLSSYNEQFF
V: TRBV4-1
D: NA
size: once
J: TRBJ2-1

DNA: TGCGCCAGCAGCCCGGGGACTAGCGGGGCAGTCCAAGAGACCCAGTACTTC
CDR3: CASSPGTSGAVQETQYF
V: TRBV5-1
D: TRBD2
size: NA
J: TRBJ2-5

DNA: TGTGCCAGCTCACCACCCTGGGCGGGGGCGGCCGTCGAAGCTTTCTTT
CDR3: CASSPPWAGAAVEAFF
V: TRBV18
D: NA
size: few
J: TRBJ1-1

DNA: TGTGCCAGCTGCTCTGTGGGGCTTGGCACTGAAGCTTTCTTT
CDR3: CASCSVGLGTEAFF
V: TRBV27
D: NA
size: NA
J: TRBJ1-1